The 27 T cell receptor beta chains below were found in one sample sequenced in a study of T-cell reconstitution after alpha-beta-depleted transplantation in children. During its preparation, the TCRbeta library received unique molecular identifiers. TCRdb recomputed calls from the PCR reads with MiXCR, one row per CDR3 protein. The sample holds 230,000 or so distinct CDR3 sequences, about 9.6% seen once. The sequenced sample was PBMCs from the stem cell graft donor, obtained from the stem cell graft. These receptor sequences come from a human donor who donated a stem cell graft to a child with SCID.

Many counts were recorded for this clonotype. DNA of the CDR3: TGCGCCAGCAGCCCTACTAGGCAAGAGACCCAGTACTTC. Encoded protein: CASSPTRQETQYF. The rearrangement uses TRBV5-1 and TRBJ2-5, with D possibly being TRBD2 (5 bases). V lost 4 bases and J 2 bases, leaving 9 bases between the germline ends. Per germline, CDR1 SGHRS and CDR2 YFSETQ. The CDR3 runs to 13 residues. Combining the CDR3 with reference TRBV5-1 and TRBJ2-5 gives the whole variable domain KAGVTQTPRYLIKTRGQQVTLSCSPISGHRSVSWYQQTPGQGLQFLFEYFSETQRNKGNFPGRFSGRQFSNSRSEMNVSTLELGDSALYLCASSPTRQETQYFGPGTRLLVL.

In regard to this clonotype: This sequence may be a read error, since a much larger clone differs from it by one base. V is TRBV21-1 and J is TRBJ1-1; the table's D call of TRBD1 was not tested on the DNA. TRBV21-1 is a pseudogene. The CDR3 is made up of 14 amino acids. In nucleotides, the CDR3 is TGTGCCAGCAGTGGGGGGGAACCGAACACTGAACCTTTCTTT. It encodes CASSGGEPNTEPFF.

This clonotype came up many times. The chain carries TRBV5-1 and TRBJ2-1; D could derive from TRBD1 or TRBD2 (6 bases each). This CDR3 has 13 amino acids. Germline lookup yields CDR1 SGHRS and CDR2 YFSETQ. Trimming took 4 bases from V and 5 from J, leaving 10 bases between them. CDR3 nucleotide sequence: TGCGCCAGCAGCCCCGGGGGCGACAATGAGCAGTTCTTC. Translating gives CASSPGGDNEQFF.

This clonotype occurred many times. The CDR3 coding sequence is TGTGCCACTGCCCCGGGACAGGGTCTTGAAGATACGCAGTATTTT. Residues: CATAPGQGLEDTQYF. The chain has TRBV24-1 and TRBJ2-3; 9 bases agree with TRBD1. After removal of 10 bases from V and 5 bases from J, the junction contained 12 bases not matched to a gene. This CDR3 contains 15 residues. Germline CDR1 is KGHDR and CDR2 is SFDVKD.

This clonotype was counted many times. The V gene is TRBV4-2, the J gene TRBJ1-2; no reliable D call. Germline V gene sequence: CDR1 LGHNA, CDR2 YNFKEQ. The CDR3 extends over 13 amino acids. V lost 0 bases and J 8 bases, leaving 10 bases between the germline ends. Here the CDR3 reads CASSQDGRRGYTF. CDR3 nucleotides: TGTGCCAGCAGCCAAGATGGCAGGAGGGGCTACACCTTC.

At least ten counts were recorded for this clonotype. The chain employs TRBV20-1 and TRBJ2-3, with TRBD2 as a possible D gene (6 bases). This CDR3 comprises 16 residues. CDR1 and CDR2 from the germline V gene are DFQATT and SNEGSKA (reference sequence). Trimming cost V 1 base and J 6 bases, with 20 bases left between them. The CDR3 loop reads CSARGGWRVYGDTQYF. The CDR3 bases are TGCAGTGCTAGAGGGGGTTGGAGGGTGTACGGCGATACGCAGTATTTT.

The table lists this clonotype with many counts. V is TRBV5-1 and J is TRBJ1-1, with D uncertain. This CDR3 comprises 15 residues. Looked up from germline, CDR1 is SGHRS and CDR2 is YFSETQ. Trimming took off 5 bases at V and 0 bases at J, with 14 bases between the two ends. The CDR3: CASRPAAVMNTEAFF. The CDR3 DNA reads TGCGCCAGCAGGCCCGCGGCCGTAATGAACACTGAAGCTTTCTTT.

This clonotype was detected many times. This chain joins TRBV20-1 and TRBJ2-1; 9 bases are shared with TRBD2. J gave up 1 base and V 0 bases, and 13 bases lay outside the gene matches. The V gene's germline CDR1 is DFQATT and CDR2 SNEGSKA (reference sequence). CDR3 length: 19 residues. The DNA for the CDR3 is TGCAGTGCTAGAGATCGGCTAGCGGGGCCATCGAGGTCCTACAATGAGCAGTTCTTC. Amino acids: CSARDRLAGPSRSYNEQFF.

This clonotype was detected many times. CDR3 sequence (DNA): TGCGCCAGCAGCTTCCAGGGGGGAGAGACCCAGTACTTC. The encoded protein is CASSFQGGETQYF. The chain joins TRBV5-1 to TRBJ2-5; tentative D call: TRBD1 (7 bases). Germline assignment: CDR1 SGHRS and CDR2 YFSETQ. Trimming pared 2 bases from V and 4 bases from J, leaving 9 bases between. This CDR3 comprises 13 residues.

This clonotype appeared many times. The chain joins TRBV27 to TRBJ2-5; D may correspond to TRBD1 or TRBD2 (5 bases each). This CDR3 spans 15 amino acids. With 1 base removed from V and 3 bases from J, the gap between germline ends came to 12 bases. Germline V gives CDR1 MNHEY, CDR2 SMNVEV (reference sequence). The DNA of the CDR3 is TGTGCCAGCAGTTTATTGGGGACCAATAAAGAGACCCAGTACTTC. It is translated as CASSLLGTNKETQYF.

The sample holds a few counts of this clonotype. A clone one base away is much larger, so this may be a read error. The chain uses TRBV20-1 and TRBJ1-2, with 8 bases fitting TRBD1. Germline-derived CDR1 and CDR2 are DFQATT and SNEGSKA (reference sequence). The CDR3 extends over 12 amino acids. The CDR3 nucleotides read TGCAGTGGAAGACAGGGGTCCTATGGCTACCCCTTC. It translates to CSGRQGSYGYPF.

This clonotype was counted many times. V usage is TRBV5-1 and J usage is TRBJ1-2; D is undetermined. This CDR3 is 13 amino acids long. Trimming left V 3 bases short and J 3 bases short, with 9 bases between. The germline CDR1 and CDR2 sequences are SGHRS and YFSETQ. CDR3 loop: CASSSPGDYGYTF. As DNA, the CDR3 is TGCGCCAGCAGCTCCCCTGGGGACTATGGCTACACCTTC.

This clonotype was seen many times. This sequence joins TRBV10-3 and TRBJ2-3, with D unresolved. The CDR3 contains 14 residues. V lost 0 bases and J 6 bases, leaving 10 bases between the germline ends. CDR1 and CDR2 (germline): ENHRY, SYGVKD. CDR3 region: CAISESRTADTQYF. CDR3 sequence (DNA): TGTGCCATCAGTGAGTCGAGGACGGCTGATACGCAGTATTTT.

This clonotype was observed a few times. The chain couples TRBV4-2 to TRBJ1-2, with D possibly being TRBD1 (5 bases). Germline CDR1 LGHNA, CDR2 YNFKEQ. CDR3 length: 15 amino acids. Trimming removed 1 base at V and 2 bases at J, with 11 bases between. CDR3 residues: CASSQGAGWNYGYTF. CDR3 nucleotide sequence: TGTGCCAGCAGCCAAGGGGCAGGGTGGAACTATGGCTACACCTTC.

This clonotype was found many times. This CDR3 is CASRGQGELFF. The CDR3 DNA is TGTGCCAGCAGGGGGCAGGGGGAGCTGTTTTTT. The genes are TRBV2 and TRBJ2-2; tentatively, D is TRBD1 (5 bases). CDR1 is SNHLY and CDR2 is FYNNEI in the germline V gene. V lost 6 bases and J 8 bases, leaving 7 bases between the germline ends. The CDR3 runs 11 residues.

This clonotype showed up many times. The rearrangement uses TRBV5-1 and TRBJ2-7, with D maybe TRBD2 (6 bases). The CDR3 loop spans 13 amino acids. V lost 7 bases and J lost 1, with 12 bases in between. Germline CDR1 and CDR2: SGHRS and YFSETQ. The CDR3 region is CASRLGGSYEQYF. CDR3 nucleotides: TGCGCCAGCCGTCTTGGAGGGTCCTACGAGCAGTACTTC.

This clonotype was recorded at least ten times. J is TRBJ1-5 and V is TRBV3-1; D is perhaps TRBD1 (5 bases). V lost 7 bases to trimming and J lost 0 bases, with 10 bases between them. Germline CDR1 LGHDT, CDR2 YNNKEL (reference sequence). The CDR3 length is 14 residues. Here the CDR3 reads CASKSGGSNQPQHF. The DNA of the CDR3 is TGTGCCAGCAAGAGCGGGGGTAGCAATCAGCCCCAGCATTTT.

This clonotype was detected ten times or more. The V and J genes are TRBV20-1 and TRBJ1-1; 7 nucleotides match TRBD1. Germline lookup yields CDR1 DFQATT and CDR2 SNEGSKA (reference sequence). The CDR3 spans 15 residues. Germline trimming cut 1 base from V and 0 bases from J; bases unmatched to any gene: 5. CDR3 coding DNA: TGCAGTGCTAGAGCAAGACAGGGCCTGAACACTGAAGCTTTCTTT. It encodes CSARARQGLNTEAFF.

This clonotype was seen repeatedly, ten times or more. This chain links TRBV27 with TRBJ1-6, with D possibly matching TRBD1 (5 bases). V was cut by 2 bases and J by 5 bases, with 10 bases left in between. Germline-derived CDR1 and CDR2 are MNHEY and SMNVEV (reference sequence). The CDR3 sequence is 15 residues long. DNA of the CDR3: TGTGCCAGCAGTTTAGAGGGGTCCCATAATTCACCCCTCCACTTT. Translating it yields CASSLEGSHNSPLHF.

This clonotype turned up a few times. V usage is TRBV20-1 and J usage is TRBJ1-1, with unresolved D. The CDR3 is 14 amino acids. The V gene's germline CDR1 is DFQATT and CDR2 SNEGSKA (reference sequence). Trimming removed 0 bases at V and 1 base at J, with 9 bases between. For the CDR3, the DNA is TGCAGTGCTAGAGATTTCGGATCGAACACTGAAGCTTTCTTT. This sequence encodes CSARDFGSNTEAFF.

This clonotype has at least ten counts. The CDR3 coding sequence is TGTGCCAGCACCCAGGGTCCCCTCGGCAATGAGCAGTTCTTC. As protein: CASTQGPLGNEQFF. The gene calls are TRBV14 and TRBJ2-1; possibly TRBD1 for D (5 bases). This CDR3 contains 14 residues. Germline V CDR1 and CDR2: SGHDN, FVKESK. The V gene lost 7 bases and the J gene lost 6 bases, with 16 bases spanning the gap.

This clonotype appeared many times. V gene TRBV5-1 combines with J gene TRBJ2-1, with 7 bases lining up with TRBD2. The CDR3 has 14 residues. Germline V gene sequence: CDR1 SGHRS, CDR2 YFSETQ. Trimming cost V 3 bases and J 3 bases; bases outside gene matches: 3. DNA of the CDR3: TGCGCCAGCAGCTCTGGACTAGTCTACAATGAGCAGTTCTTC. Amino acids: CASSSGLVYNEQFF.

Only one count was recorded for this clonotype. The chain combines TRBV18 with TRBJ2-1; unclear D gene. The CDR3 spans 11 residues. CDR1 KGHSH and CDR2 LQKENI come from the germline V gene. Trimming stripped 3 bases from V and 5 bases from J, with 2 bases between. CDR3 nucleotides: TGTGCCAGCTCACCGGACAATGAGCAGTTCTTC. Residues: CASSPDNEQFF.

This clonotype was counted many times. The chain combines TRBV3-1 with TRBJ1-1, with D uncertain. The V end lost 8 bases, the J end lost 4 bases, and 11 bases lay between the germline ends. CDR1 is LGHDT and CDR2 is YNNKEL in the germline V gene (reference sequence). The CDR3 is made up of 12 amino acids. The CDR3 DNA reads as TGTGCCAGCGGGTTCTTAGCCACTGAAGCTTTCTTT. This translates into CASGFLATEAFF. Drawing the rest from reference TRBV3-1 and TRBJ1-1, the complete variable domain is DTAVSQTPKYLVTQMGNDKSIKCEQNLGHDTMYWYKQDSKKFLKIMFSYNNKELIINETVPNRFSPKSPDKAHLNLHINSLELGDSAVYFCASGFLATEAFFGQGTRLTVV.

Ten or more counts support this clonotype. CDR3 region: CASSYVGETQYF. The CDR3 region has the DNA TGTGCCAGCAGTTACGTCGGGGAGACCCAGTACTTC. V usage is TRBV6-2 or TRBV6-3 and J usage is TRBJ2-5; no definite D call. The CDR3 is 12 residues long. The V end lost 2 bases, the J end lost 5 bases, and 6 bases lay between the germline ends. Looked up from germline, CDR1 is MNHEY and CDR2 is SVGEGT.

The V and J genes are TRBV28 and TRBJ1-1, with D unresolved. Per the germline V gene, CDR1 is MDHEN and CDR2 is SYDVKM. The CDR3 spans 14 residues. Trimming stripped 6 bases from V and 2 bases from J, with 13 bases between. The CDR3 sequence: CASSRPGSNTEAFF. CDR3 bases: TGTGCCAGCAGCCGCCCGGGGAGCAACACTGAAGCTTTCTTT.

The J gene is TRBJ2-2, the V gene TRBV5-1, with 9 nucleotides matching TRBD1. This CDR3 region has 15 residues. Germline V gene lookup returns CDR1 SGHRS and CDR2 YFSETQ. V lost 4 bases, J lost 3 bases, and 4 bases stayed unmatched. The CDR3 DNA is TGCGCCAGCAGCAAGGACAGGGGTGACACCGGGGAGCTGTTTTTT. It encodes CASSKDRGDTGELFF.